This T cell receptor beta chain was sequenced for a study of T cell responses to AZD1222 COVID-19 vaccine. Assay used: immunoSEQ multiplex PCR; TCRdb lists only in-frame clones, some missing. The table records about 170,000 clones, around nine tenths of them present only once. CDR1 and CDR2 from the germline V gene are DFQATT and SNEGSKA (reference sequence). With 3 bases removed from V and 2 bases from J, the gap between germline ends came to 7 bases. The CDR3 length is 12 residues. This clone was seen only once. The receptor comes from an adult who received the AZD1222 COVID-19 vaccine. The sequencing used peripheral blood, collected 28 days after the second AZD1222 dose. The chain links TRBV20-1 to TRBJ2-5, with D possibly being TRBD1 or TRBD2 (5 bases each). The CDR3 nucleotides read TGCAGTGCTAGTTGGGGGCAAGAGACCCAGTACTTC. This codes for CSASWGQETQYF.